Presented here are 6 T cell receptor beta chains from one specimen sequenced in a study of T cell responses to AZD1222 COVID-19 vaccine. Profiled with immunoSEQ multiplex PCR; TCRdb holds only in-frame clones, not every one. Of approximately 140,000 clones in the sample, 90% to 95% are singletons; the top ten hold 1.5% to 2%. Sequenced here: peripheral blood, sampled on day 0 of AZD1222 vaccination. All receptors come from an adult in good health.

The V gene is TRBV7-9, the J gene TRBJ2-7; no definite D call. Germline V lookup: CDR1 SEHNR, CDR2 FQNEAQ (reference sequence). Trimming stripped 5 bases from V and 3 bases from J, with 11 bases between. The CDR3 length is 13 residues. CDR3 protein: CASSPISGYEQYF. CDR3 DNA sequence: TGTGCCAGCAGCCCTATTTCAGGCTACGAGCAGTACTTC.

The CDR3 loop reads CASSPYMNTQYF. The CDR3 nucleotides are TGTGCCAGCAGTCCTTATATGAATACGCAGTATTTT. The chain links TRBV12-3 or TRBV12-4 to TRBJ2-3; D unresolved. This CDR3 is 12 amino acids long. V lost 5 bases to trimming and J lost 7 bases, with 10 bases between them.

CDR3 residues: CASSLMGGRAPFF. The DNA of the CDR3 is TGTGCCAGCAGCTTAATGGGCGGGAGGGCCCCGTTCTTC. The chain uses TRBV7-3 and TRBJ2-1; 9 nucleotides agree with TRBD2. CDR3 length: 13 amino acids. V shed 1 base, J shed 15 bases, and the junction held 7 bases outside the gene matches. Germline CDR1 and CDR2: SGHTA and FQGTGA.

This clone came up once. The rearrangement uses TRBV7-8 and TRBJ1-1; no firm D call. Germline V gene sequence: CDR1 SGHVS, CDR2 FQNEAQ. The CDR3 consists of 12 residues. Trimming took 5 bases from V and 4 from J, leaving 8 bases between them. The CDR3 bases are TGTGCCAGCAGCCGAGCGTCCACTGAAGCTTTCTTT. Its protein product is CASSRASTEAFF. Using reference TRBV7-8 and TRBJ1-1 for the parts outside the CDR3, the full variable domain is GAGVSQSPRYKVAKRGQDVALRCDPISGHVSLFWYQQALGQGPEFLTYFQNEAQLDKSGLPSDRFFAERPEGSVSTLKIQRTQQEDSAVYLCASSRASTEAFFGQGTRLTVV.

The genes are TRBV7-2 and TRBJ2-5; 9 bases are a match to TRBD2. The CDR3 sequence is 15 residues long. Trimming cost V 1 base and J 5 bases; bases outside gene matches: 5. Germline V gives CDR1 SGHTA, CDR2 FQGNSA. The CDR3 region is CASSLGGGAPETQYF. The CDR3 DNA follows: TGTGCCAGCAGCTTAGGCGGGGGGGCCCCCGAGACCCAGTACTTC.

The rearrangement uses TRBV5-1 and TRBJ2-5, with D maybe TRBD1 (6 bases). The CDR3 is 15 residues long. The V and J ends lost 4 bases and 2 bases respectively, with 15 bases between them. Germline assignment: CDR1 SGHRS and CDR2 YFSETQ. CDR3 coding DNA: TGCGCCAGCAGCGATTCACAGGGTCAGCAAGAGACCCAGTACTTC. Translation gives CASSDSQGQQETQYF.